A single TCR beta chain is shown here with its context. The CDR3 contains 14 residues. Trimming pared 0 bases from V and 2 bases from J, leaving 7 bases between. Germline assignment: CDR1 SGHRS and CDR2 YFSETQ. The data are from a study of blood T cell repertoires in COVID-19. The table came from immunoSEQ multiplex PCR; TCRdb's copy has only in-frame clones and leaves some out. The table lists roughly 54,000 clones, around 86% of them singletons. Sequencing was performed on peripheral blood. The J gene is TRBJ2-3, the V gene TRBV5-1; D remains ambiguous. This clonotype originated in a human donor in a cohort sampled during active COVID-19. The CDR3 reads CASSLDYYTDTQYF. CDR3 nucleotide sequence: TGCGCCAGCAGCTTGGACTATTACACAGATACGCAGTATTTT.